This TCR beta chain was captured by sequencing in a study of cytomegalovirus exposure and HLA in healthy donors. Study summary: The study placed about four fifths of its roughly 410 genotyped donors in the Caucasian-associated ancestry cluster.

Amplification used 60 Vbeta primers and 13 Jbeta primers. The table came from immunoSEQ multiplex PCR; TCRdb's copy has only in-frame clones and leaves some out. The sample holds roughly 200,000 clones; roughly 80% are singletons and the top ten take about 1.7%. Germline V gives CDR1 SEHNR, CDR2 FQNEAQ (reference sequence). CDR3 length equals 12 residues. J gave up 7 bases and V 5 bases, and 4 bases lay outside the gene matches. About this clone: Its specificity is not known.

Study results and limitations: The authors judged a highly shared variant cluster likely a sequencing artifact.

The J gene is TRBJ1-1, the V gene TRBV7-9, with 7 nucleotides matching TRBD1. The specimen was PBMCs. The clonotype was recovered from a woman in her late teens or twenties in good health and CMV-seronegative. The chain's CDR3 is CASSLGQVEAFF. CDR3 nucleotide sequence: TGTGCCAGCAGCCTCGGACAGGTTGAAGCTTTCTTT.